This T cell receptor (beta chain) was retrieved from a study of blood T cell repertoires in COVID-19. Overall study: From the United States, Italy and Spain came samples of acute and convalescent COVID-19.

Authors' data handling: By means of reference gene primer amplification, nucleated cell counts were estimated. Clones were read by immunoSEQ multiplex PCR, and TCRdb kept only the in-frame ones, dropping some. V, J and clone size reflect that table, while D and trimming were determined from the DNA. The sample has approximately 390,000 clones, around 90% seen once. CDR3 length: 16 residues. Germline V gives CDR1 MGHDK, CDR2 SYGVNS. Worth noting for this clone: One end of the junction does not line up with germline, which may come from a read error.

This chain links TRBV25-1 with TRBJ2-6; TRBD1 is a possible D gene (5 bases). Sequenced input: peripheral blood. The TCR sequence derives from a young man with active or convalescent COVID-19. DNA for the CDR3: TGTGCCAGCAGTGTCAGTACCATCTCTGGGGCCAACGTGCTGACTTTC. Protein product: CASSVSTISGANVLTF.